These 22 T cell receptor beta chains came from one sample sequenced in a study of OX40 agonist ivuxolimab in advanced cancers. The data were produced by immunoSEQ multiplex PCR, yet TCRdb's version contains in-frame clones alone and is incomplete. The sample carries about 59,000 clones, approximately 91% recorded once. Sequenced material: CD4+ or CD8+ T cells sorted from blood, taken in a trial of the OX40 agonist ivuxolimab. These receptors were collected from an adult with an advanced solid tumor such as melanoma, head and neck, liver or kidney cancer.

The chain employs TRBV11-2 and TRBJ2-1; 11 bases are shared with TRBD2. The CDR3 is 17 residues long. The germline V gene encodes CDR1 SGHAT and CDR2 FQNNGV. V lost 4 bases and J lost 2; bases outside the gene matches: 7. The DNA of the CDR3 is TGTGCCAGCAGCTCTCGACTAGCGGGGAGCACCTACAATGAGCAGTTCTTC. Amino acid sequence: CASSSRLAGSTYNEQFF.

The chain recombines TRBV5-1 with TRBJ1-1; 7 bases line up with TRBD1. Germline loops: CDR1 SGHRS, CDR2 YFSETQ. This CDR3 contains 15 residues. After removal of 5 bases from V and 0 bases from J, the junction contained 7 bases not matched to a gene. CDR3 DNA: TGCGCCAGCAGGACAGGGAGCATCATGAACACTGAAGCTTTCTTT. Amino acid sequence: CASRTGSIMNTEAFF. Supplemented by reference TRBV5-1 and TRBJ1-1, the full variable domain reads KAGVTQTPRYLIKTRGQQVTLSCSPISGHRSVSWYQQTPGQGLQFLFEYFSETQRNKGNFPGRFSGRQFSNSRSEMNVSTLELGDSALYLCASRTGSIMNTEAFFGQGTRLTVV.

This CDR3 is CASGLTASTDTQYF. The DNA of the CDR3 is TGTGCTAGTGGTTTGACAGCTAGCACAGATACGCAGTATTTT. The rearrangement uses TRBV12-5 and TRBJ2-3; D not certain. Trimming took 2 bases from V and 0 from J, leaving 6 bases between them. The length of the CDR3 is 14 residues. Per germline, CDR1 LGHNT and CDR2 FRNRAP. Looking up the rest from reference TRBV12-5 and TRBJ2-3 gives the full variable domain: DARVTQTPRHKVTEMGQEVTMRCQPILGHNTVFWYRQTMMQGLELLAYFRNRAPLDDSGMPKDRFSAEMPDATLATLKIQPSEPRDSAVYFCASGLTASTDTQYFGPGTRLTVL.

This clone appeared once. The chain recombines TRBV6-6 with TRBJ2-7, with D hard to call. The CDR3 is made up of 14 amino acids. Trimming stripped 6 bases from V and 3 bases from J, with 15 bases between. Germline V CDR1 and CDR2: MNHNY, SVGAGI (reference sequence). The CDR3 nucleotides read TGTGCCAGCAGAAACGGCCAGGCTAACTACGAGCAGTACTTC. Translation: CASRNGQANYEQYF.

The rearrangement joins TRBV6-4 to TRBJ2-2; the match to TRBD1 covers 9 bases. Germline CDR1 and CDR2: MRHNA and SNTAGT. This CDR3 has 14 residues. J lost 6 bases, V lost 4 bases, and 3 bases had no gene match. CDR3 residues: CASSGTGVAGELFF. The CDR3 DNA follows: TGTGCCAGCAGTGGGACAGGGGTCGCCGGGGAGCTGTTTTTT.

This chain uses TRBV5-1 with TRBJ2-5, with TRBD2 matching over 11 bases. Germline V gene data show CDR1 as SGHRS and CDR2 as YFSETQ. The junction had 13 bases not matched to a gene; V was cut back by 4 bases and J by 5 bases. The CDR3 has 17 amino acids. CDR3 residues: CASSLRLAGGGTETQYF. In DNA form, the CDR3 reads TGCGCCAGCAGCCTTCGGCTAGCGGGAGGCGGGACGGAGACCCAGTACTTC. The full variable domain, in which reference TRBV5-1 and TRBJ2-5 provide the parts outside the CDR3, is KAGVTQTPRYLIKTRGQQVTLSCSPISGHRSVSWYQQTPGQGLQFLFEYFSETQRNKGNFPGRFSGRQFSNSRSEMNVSTLELGDSALYLCASSLRLAGGGTETQYFGPGTRLLVL.

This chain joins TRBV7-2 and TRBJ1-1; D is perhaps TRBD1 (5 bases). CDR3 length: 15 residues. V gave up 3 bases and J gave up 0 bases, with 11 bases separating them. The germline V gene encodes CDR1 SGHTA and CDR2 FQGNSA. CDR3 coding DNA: TGTGCCAGCAGCTTCCCCGGGGCGATGAACACTGAAGCTTTCTTT. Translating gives CASSFPGAMNTEAFF. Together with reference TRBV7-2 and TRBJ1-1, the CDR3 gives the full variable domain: GAGVSQSPSNKVTEKGKDVELRCDPISGHTALYWYRQSLGQGLEFLIYFQGNSAPDKSGLPSDRFSAERTGGSVSTLTIQRTQQEDSAVYLCASSFPGAMNTEAFFGQGTRLTVV.

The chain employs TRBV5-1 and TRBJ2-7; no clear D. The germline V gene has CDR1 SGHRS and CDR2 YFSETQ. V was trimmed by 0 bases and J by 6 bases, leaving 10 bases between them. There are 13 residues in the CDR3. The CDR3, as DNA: TGCGCCAGCAGCTTGGAAGGTTGGGGCGAGCAGTACTTC. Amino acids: CASSLEGWGEQYF.

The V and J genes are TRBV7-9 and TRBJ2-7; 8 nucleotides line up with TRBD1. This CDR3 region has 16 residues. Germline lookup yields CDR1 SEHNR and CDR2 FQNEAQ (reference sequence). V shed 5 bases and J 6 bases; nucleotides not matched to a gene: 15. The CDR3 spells CASSPRDRRALSEQYF. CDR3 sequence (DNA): TGTGCCAGCAGCCCCCGGGACAGGCGAGCTCTAAGCGAGCAGTACTTC.

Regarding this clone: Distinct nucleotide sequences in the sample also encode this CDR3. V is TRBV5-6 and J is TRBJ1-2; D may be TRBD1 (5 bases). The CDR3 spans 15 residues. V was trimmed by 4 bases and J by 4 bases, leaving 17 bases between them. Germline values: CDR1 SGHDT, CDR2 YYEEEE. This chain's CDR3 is CASSRAGQARYGYTF. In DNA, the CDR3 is TGTGCCAGCAGCCGTGCAGGGCAAGCCCGCTATGGCTACACCTTC.

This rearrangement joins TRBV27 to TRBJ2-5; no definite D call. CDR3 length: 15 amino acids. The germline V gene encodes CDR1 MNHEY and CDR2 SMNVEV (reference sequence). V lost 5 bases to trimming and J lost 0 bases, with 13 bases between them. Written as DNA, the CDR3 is TGTGCCAGCAGTCCCTCTTACCGATACCAAGAGACCCAGTACTTC. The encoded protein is CASSPSYRYQETQYF.

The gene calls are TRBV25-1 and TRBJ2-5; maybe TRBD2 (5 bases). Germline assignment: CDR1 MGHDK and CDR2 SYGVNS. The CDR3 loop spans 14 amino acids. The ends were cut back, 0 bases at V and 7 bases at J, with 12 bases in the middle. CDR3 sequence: CASSEYGVWSTQYF. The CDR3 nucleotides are TGTGCCAGCAGTGAATACGGGGTTTGGTCGACCCAGTACTTC.

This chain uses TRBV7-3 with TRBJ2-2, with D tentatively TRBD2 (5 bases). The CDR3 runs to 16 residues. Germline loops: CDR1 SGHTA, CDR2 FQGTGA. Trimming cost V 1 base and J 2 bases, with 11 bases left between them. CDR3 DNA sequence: TGTGCCAGCAGCTTAAATTGGGGAGATAACACCGGGGAGCTGTTTTTT. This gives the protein CASSLNWGDNTGELFF.

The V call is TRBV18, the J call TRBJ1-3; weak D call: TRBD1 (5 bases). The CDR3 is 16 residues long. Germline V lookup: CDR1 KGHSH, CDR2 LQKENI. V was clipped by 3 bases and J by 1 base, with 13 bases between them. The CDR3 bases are TGTGCCAGCTCACCGACAGTTATCGTTTCTGGAAACACCATATATTTT. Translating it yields CASSPTVIVSGNTIYF. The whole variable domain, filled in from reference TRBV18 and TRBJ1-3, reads NAGVMQNPRHLVRRRGQEARLRCSPMKGHSHVYWYRQLPEEGLKFMVYLQKENIIDESGMPKERFSAEFPKEGPSILRIQQVVRGDSAAYFCASSPTVIVSGNTIYFGEGSWLTVV.

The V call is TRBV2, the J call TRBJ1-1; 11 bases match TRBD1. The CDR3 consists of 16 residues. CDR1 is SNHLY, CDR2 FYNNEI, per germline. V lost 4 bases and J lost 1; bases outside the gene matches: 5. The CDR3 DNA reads TGTGCCAGCAGTGCCCGGACAGGGGGCAGGAACACTGAAGCTTTCTTT. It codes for CASSARTGGRNTEAFF.

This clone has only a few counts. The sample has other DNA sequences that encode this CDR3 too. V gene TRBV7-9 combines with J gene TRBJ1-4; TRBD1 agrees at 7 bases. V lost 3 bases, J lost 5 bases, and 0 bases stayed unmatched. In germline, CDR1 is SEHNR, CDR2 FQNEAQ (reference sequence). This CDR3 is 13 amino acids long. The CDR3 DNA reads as TGTGCCAGCAGCTTGGGACAGAATGAAAAACTGTTTTTT. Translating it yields CASSLGQNEKLFF.

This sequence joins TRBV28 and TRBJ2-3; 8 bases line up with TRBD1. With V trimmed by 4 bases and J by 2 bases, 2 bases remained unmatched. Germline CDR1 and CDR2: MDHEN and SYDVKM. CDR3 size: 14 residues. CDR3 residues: CASSSDRVTDTQYF. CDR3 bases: TGTGCCAGCAGTTCGGACAGGGTCACAGATACGCAGTATTTT.

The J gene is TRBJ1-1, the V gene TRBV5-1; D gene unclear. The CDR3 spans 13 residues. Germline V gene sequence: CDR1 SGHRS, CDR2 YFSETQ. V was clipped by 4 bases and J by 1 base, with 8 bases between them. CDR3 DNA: TGCGCCAGCAGCCAGGAGCCGAACACTGAAGCTTTCTTT. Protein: CASSQEPNTEAFF.

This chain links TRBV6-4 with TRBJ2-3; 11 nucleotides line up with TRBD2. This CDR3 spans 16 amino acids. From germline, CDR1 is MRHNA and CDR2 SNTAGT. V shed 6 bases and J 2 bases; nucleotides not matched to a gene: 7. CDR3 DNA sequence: TGTGCCAGCAGCTTACTAGCGGGAGCGGCCACAGATACGCAGTATTTT. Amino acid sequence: CASSLLAGAATDTQYF.

The CDR3 loop reads CASSRQTSGNNEQFF. CDR3 sequence (DNA): TGTGCCAGCAGCCGCCAGACTAGCGGTAACAATGAGCAGTTCTTC. The chain joins TRBV7-3 to TRBJ2-1; TRBD2 matches 9 bases. CDR1 is SGHTA, CDR2 FQGTGA, per germline. V gave up 5 bases and J gave up 5 bases; unmatched junction bases: 7. The CDR3 extends over 15 amino acids.

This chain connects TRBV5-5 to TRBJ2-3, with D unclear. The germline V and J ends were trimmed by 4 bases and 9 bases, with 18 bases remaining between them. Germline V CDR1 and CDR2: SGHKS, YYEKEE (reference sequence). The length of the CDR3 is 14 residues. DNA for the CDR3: TGTGCCAGCAGCCAGCCCTCGGTGAGCAGGACGCAGTATTTT. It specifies CASSQPSVSRTQYF.

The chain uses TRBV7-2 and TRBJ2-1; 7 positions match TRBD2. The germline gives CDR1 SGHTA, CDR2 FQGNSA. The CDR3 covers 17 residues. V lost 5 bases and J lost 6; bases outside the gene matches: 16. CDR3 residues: CASSTTSAVGEGNEQFF. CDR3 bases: TGTGCCAGCAGCACCACTAGCGCCGTCGGGGAGGGCAATGAGCAGTTCTTC.